Each of the 25 T cell receptor beta chains below was sequenced from the same sample in a study of radiation and T cells in renal cell carcinoma. The sample's time point: blood 2 weeks post-SBRT. Treatment specified: 15 Gy SBRT to primary tumor, nephrectomy 4 weeks later. Using immunoSEQ multiplex PCR, the repertoire was profiled, and TCRdb retains in-frame clones only, with some absent. This sample has about 130,000 clones, with 70% to 90% found just once. The sequences come from blood, collected from a patient whose treatment included radiotherapy and nephrectomy. Every receptor here comes from a woman in her sixties with renal cell carcinoma.

The V call is TRBV4-2, the J call TRBJ2-1, with 7 bases fitting TRBD2. From germline, CDR1 is LGHNA and CDR2 YNFKEQ. This CDR3 has 16 residues. With 0 bases clipped from V and 3 bases from J, the junction kept 5 bases outside the gene matches. The DNA of the CDR3 is TGTGCCAGCAGCCAAGAAAGGCGGGGGAGCTACAATGAGCAGTTCTTC. It yields the protein CASSQERRGSYNEQFF.

This chain connects TRBV5-5 to TRBJ2-5; 9 positions match TRBD1. The V segment lost 5 bases and the J segment 4 bases; nucleotides outside the gene matches: 6. The CDR3 is made up of 14 amino acids. Germline assignment: CDR1 SGHKS and CDR2 YYEKEE (reference sequence). The CDR3 DNA is TGTGCCAGCAGGGGGACAGGGTATGGAGAGACCCAGTACTTC. Translating it yields CASRGTGYGETQYF.

The V gene is TRBV6-5, the J gene TRBJ2-7, with 8 bases that match TRBD1. This CDR3 spans 15 amino acids. With V trimmed by 5 bases and J by 4 bases, 10 bases remained unmatched. The germline V gene encodes CDR1 MNHEY and CDR2 SVGAGI. The CDR3 loop reads CASSPRTGKVYEQYF. The CDR3 coding sequence is TGTGCCAGCAGTCCTCGGACAGGGAAGGTTTACGAGCAGTACTTC.

The rearrangement joins TRBV5-1 to TRBJ2-7; the match to TRBD1 covers 9 bases. CDR1 is SGHRS and CDR2 is YFSETQ in the germline V gene. With 1 base clipped from V and 2 bases from J, the junction kept 7 bases outside the gene matches. The CDR3 totals 16 residues. CDR3 sequence: CASSLRTGESTYEQYF. For the CDR3, the DNA is TGCGCCAGCAGCTTGAGGACAGGGGAGAGCACCTACGAGCAGTACTTC.

The chain combines TRBV28 with TRBJ2-7, with TRBD2 identical over 10 bases. Trimming took 5 bases from V and 0 from J; bases not matched to a gene: 10. CDR3 length: 17 residues. CDR1 is MDHEN, CDR2 SYDVKM, per germline. The CDR3 is CASSPPAGGTSSYEQYF. The CDR3 DNA sequence: TGTGCCAGCAGTCCTCCAGCGGGGGGGACGAGCTCCTACGAGCAGTACTTC.

The chain has TRBV9 and TRBJ2-3; D gene unclear. V was clipped by 3 bases and J by 3 bases, with 11 bases between them. The germline CDR1 and CDR2 sequences are SGDLS and YYNGEE. The CDR3 consists of 14 residues. CDR3 amino acids: CASSGAVWTDTQYF. CDR3 nucleotide sequence: TGTGCCAGCAGCGGCGCGGTGTGGACAGATACGCAGTATTTT.

The V call is TRBV7-9, the J call TRBJ1-2; D ambiguous. Germline V lookup: CDR1 SEHNR, CDR2 FQNEAQ (reference sequence). The CDR3 spans 15 residues. Trimming took off 1 base at V and 2 bases at J, with 11 bases between the two ends. CDR3 amino acids: CASSLVADQNYGYTF. The CDR3 DNA follows: TGTGCCAGCAGCTTAGTTGCCGATCAGAACTATGGCTACACCTTC.

This clone was detected only a few times. One end of the junction is discordant with germline, which a read error may explain. This chain joins TRBV4-1 and TRBJ1-4, with no clear D. Germline CDR1 and CDR2: MGHRA and YSYEKL. The CDR3 runs 15 residues. CDR3 sequence reads: CASGQDWRVGEKLFF. CDR3 coding DNA: TGCGCCAGCGGCCAGGACTGGAGGGTTGGGGAAAAACTGTTTTTT.

This clone was observed many times. The CDR3, as DNA: TGCGCCAGCAGCTTGGCTAGGGCGGCTGAAGCTTTCTTT. It encodes CASSLARAAEAFF. The V call is TRBV5-1, the J call TRBJ1-1; D uncertain. V was shortened by 0 bases and J by 6 bases, with 9 bases between the two germline ends. Germline V CDR1 and CDR2: SGHRS, YFSETQ. This CDR3 is 13 amino acids long.

The V and J genes are TRBV20-1 and TRBJ2-3; D gene ambiguous. Germline V gene lookup returns CDR1 DFQATT and CDR2 SNEGSKA (reference sequence). This CDR3 has 10 residues. V gave up 6 bases and J gave up 3 bases, with 4 bases separating them. CDR3 protein: CSASTDTQYF. The CDR3 nucleotides are TGCAGTGCCTCGACAGATACGCAGTATTTT.

The chain couples TRBV14 to TRBJ1-2; D gene unclear. Trimming shortened V by 5 bases and J by 3 bases, and 10 bases separated the two germline ends. Germline V gene data show CDR1 as SGHDN and CDR2 as FVKESK. The CDR3 length is 13 residues. The CDR3: CASSALEYYGYTF. CDR3 nucleotide sequence: TGTGCCAGCAGCGCCTTGGAGTACTATGGCTACACCTTC.

V usage is TRBV27 and J usage is TRBJ2-5, with D hard to call. Germline V gene data show CDR1 as MNHEY and CDR2 as SMNVEV (reference sequence). The V end was cut by 5 bases, the J end by 5 bases, with 24 bases between. The CDR3 has 17 residues. CDR3 bases: TGTGCCAGCAGTGCCAAACGTGGCCCGGCGTATCGGGAGACCCAGTACTTC. This codes for CASSAKRGPAYRETQYF.

The gene calls are TRBV11-2 and TRBJ2-3, with D unclear. The CDR3 consists of 16 residues. In germline, CDR1 is SGHAT, CDR2 FQNNGV. The germline V and J ends were trimmed by 1 base and 5 bases, with 16 bases remaining between them. The CDR3 region has the DNA TGTGCCAGCAGCTTAGTCCTCGGCTCGTGGGGAGATACGCAGTATTTT. Translating gives CASSLVLGSWGDTQYF.

V usage is TRBV15 and J usage is TRBJ2-5; TRBD2 matches 12 bases. The junction had 6 bases not matched to a gene; V was cut back by 0 bases and J by 4 bases. Germline-derived CDR1 and CDR2 are LNHNV and YYDKDF (reference sequence). The CDR3 consists of 17 residues. This chain's CDR3 is CATSRDLAGGERETQYF. The CDR3 nucleotides are TGTGCCACCAGCAGAGATCTAGCGGGAGGGGAGCGAGAGACCCAGTACTTC. Filled out from reference TRBV15 and TRBJ2-5, the complete variable domain reads DAMVIQNPRYQVTQFGKPVTLSCSQTLNHNVMYWYQQKSSQAPKLLFHYYDKDFNNEADTPDNFQSRRPNTSFCFLDIRSPGLGDTAMYLCATSRDLAGGERETQYFGPGTRLLVL.

The chain links TRBV4-1 to TRBJ2-5; 13 bases are a match to TRBD2. CDR1 is MGHRA, CDR2 YSYEKL, per germline. The CDR3 contains 16 residues. The V and J ends lost 5 bases and 3 bases, in that order; junction bases with no gene match: 6. CDR3 DNA: TGCGCCAGCAGCTGGACTAGCGGGAGTCTGAAAGAGACCCAGTACTTC. Protein: CASSWTSGSLKETQYF.

The chain joins TRBV28 to TRBJ2-7; D may be TRBD2 (7 bases). Germline V gives CDR1 MDHEN, CDR2 SYDVKM. CDR3 length: 13 amino acids. V lost 6 bases, J lost 3 bases, and 12 bases lay in between. The CDR3 here is CASSGGGGYEQYF. Written as DNA, the CDR3 is TGTGCCAGCAGCGGGGGAGGGGGCTACGAGCAGTACTTC. The variable domain in full, with the rest retrieved from reference TRBV28 and TRBJ2-7, is DVKVTQSSRYLVKRTGEKVFLECVQDMDHENMFWYRQDPGLGLRLIYFSYDVKMKEKGDIPEGYSVSREKKERFSLILESASTNQTSMYLCASSGGGGYEQYFGPGTRLTVT.

The chain carries TRBV7-9 and TRBJ1-1, with 8 bases identical to TRBD1. Germline assignment: CDR1 SEHNR and CDR2 FQNEAQ (reference sequence). J gave up 4 bases and V 5 bases, and 3 bases lay outside the gene matches. The CDR3 covers 13 residues. This chain's CDR3 is CASSVDRGTEAFF. DNA of the CDR3: TGTGCCAGCAGCGTAGACAGGGGCACTGAAGCTTTCTTT. Full variable domain (missing parts from reference TRBV7-9 and TRBJ1-1): DTGVSQNPRHKITKRGQNVTFRCDPISEHNRLYWYRQTLGQGPEFLTYFQNEAQLEKSRLLSDRFSAERPKGSFSTLEIQRTEQGDSAMYLCASSVDRGTEAFFGQGTRLTVV.

This clone occurred once. J is TRBJ1-1 and V is TRBV5-4, with D uncertain. The germline V gene has CDR1 SGHNT and CDR2 YYREEE (reference sequence). V lost 4 bases and J lost 1, with 14 bases in between. This CDR3 is built from 15 residues. CDR3 in DNA: TGTGCCAGCAGCCCACCCCTGAGGGCGAACACTGAAGCTTTCTTT. Translating gives CASSPPLRANTEAFF. Combining the CDR3 with reference TRBV5-4 and TRBJ1-1 gives the whole variable domain ETGVTQSPTHLIKTRGQQVTLRCSSQSGHNTVSWYQQALGQGPQFIFQYYREEENGRGNFPPRFSGLQFPNYSSELNVNALELDDSALYLCASSPPLRANTEAFFGQGTRLTVV.

The rearrangement joins TRBV5-8 to TRBJ2-7; 9 nucleotides align to TRBD2. CDR3 length: 15 residues. The germline V gene encodes CDR1 SGHTS and CDR2 YDEGEE. Germline trimming cut 1 base from V and 6 bases from J; bases unmatched to any gene: 8. The CDR3 DNA follows: TGTGCCAGCAGCTTGAGGTGGCGGGGGGGTGGCGAGCAGTACTTC. Translation gives CASSLRWRGGGEQYF.

This clone was seen more than once but under ten times. V and J are TRBV2 and TRBJ2-3; D is uncertain. The germline V gene has CDR1 SNHLY and CDR2 FYNNEI. Trimming stripped 1 base from V and 1 base from J, with 9 bases between. This CDR3 region has 15 residues. This CDR3 is CASSEGPIGTDTQYF. CDR3 DNA sequence: TGTGCCAGCAGTGAAGGCCCCATCGGCACAGATACGCAGTATTTT. The full variable domain, its missing parts supplied by reference TRBV2 and TRBJ2-3, is EPEVTQTPSHQVTQMGQEVILRCVPISNHLYFYWYRQILGQKVEFLVSFYNNEISEKSEIFDDQFSVERPDGSNFTLKIRSTKLEDSAMYFCASSEGPIGTDTQYFGPGTRLTVL.

On this clone itself: The germline gene is not matched at one end of the junction; a read error may be the cause. The chain recombines TRBV5-1 with TRBJ1-6, with a tentative D call TRBD1 (6 bases). The CDR3 sequence is 14 residues long. Germline CDR1 SGHRS, CDR2 YFSETQ. Written as DNA, the CDR3 is TGCGCCAGCAGCCCGGACAGCAATAATTCACTCCTCCACTTT. Its protein is CASSPDSNNSLLHF.

The rearrangement links TRBV9 to TRBJ2-7; no reliable D call. Germline CDR1 reads SGDLS; CDR2 reads YYNGEE. This CDR3 contains 14 residues. The ends were cut back, 0 bases at V and 3 bases at J, with 10 bases in the middle. The CDR3 is CASSVDLGIYEQYF. As DNA, the CDR3 is TGTGCCAGCAGCGTAGATCTGGGGATCTACGAGCAGTACTTC.

This chain links TRBV29-1 with TRBJ2-2; D perhaps matches TRBD1 (8 bases). The CDR3 consists of 14 residues. The V gene's germline CDR1 is SQVTM and CDR2 ANQGSEA. V was shortened by 6 bases and J by 4 bases, with 15 bases between the two germline ends. In DNA form, the CDR3 reads TGCAGCGTCCGGACAGGGAGGGGCACCGGGGAGCTGTTTTTT. Amino acids: CSVRTGRGTGELFF.

The V and J genes are TRBV7-2 and TRBJ2-7; TRBD1 aligns across 10 bases. Per the germline V gene, CDR1 is SGHTA and CDR2 is FQGNSA. V was pared by 5 bases and J by 0 bases, with 10 bases of the junction left unmatched. CDR3 length: 17 amino acids. The CDR3 sequence is CASSPSSTGGNSYEQYF. DNA for the CDR3: TGTGCCAGCAGCCCATCGTCGACAGGGGGCAACTCCTACGAGCAGTACTTC. Together with reference TRBV7-2 and TRBJ2-7, the CDR3 gives the full variable domain: GAGVSQSPSNKVTEKGKDVELRCDPISGHTALYWYRQSLGQGLEFLIYFQGNSAPDKSGLPSDRFSAERTGGSVSTLTIQRTQQEDSAVYLCASSPSSTGGNSYEQYFGPGTRLTVT.

This chain joins TRBV7-2 and TRBJ1-2; D gene ambiguous. The CDR3 length is 14 residues. Trimming shortened V by 5 bases and J by 8 bases, and 18 bases separated the two germline ends. Germline-derived CDR1 and CDR2 are SGHTA and FQGNSA. The CDR3 sequence is CASSAQVPVRGYTF. The DNA of the CDR3 is TGTGCCAGCAGCGCTCAGGTACCCGTGAGAGGCTACACCTTC.